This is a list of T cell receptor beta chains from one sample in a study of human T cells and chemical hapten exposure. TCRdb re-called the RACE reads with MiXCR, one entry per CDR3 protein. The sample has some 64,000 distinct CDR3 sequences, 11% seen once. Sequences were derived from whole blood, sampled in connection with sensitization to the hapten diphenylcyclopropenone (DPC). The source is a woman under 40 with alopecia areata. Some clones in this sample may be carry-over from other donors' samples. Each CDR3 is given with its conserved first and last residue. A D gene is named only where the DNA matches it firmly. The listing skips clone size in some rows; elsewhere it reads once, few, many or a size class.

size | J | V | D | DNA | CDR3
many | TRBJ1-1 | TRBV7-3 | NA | TGTGCCAGCAGCTTAGGGGAGAACACTGAAGCTTTCTTT | CASSLGENTEAFF
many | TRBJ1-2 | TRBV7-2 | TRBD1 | TGTGCCAGCACCCCTCCCGGACAGGGGGGCTATGGCTACACCTTC | CASTPPGQGGYGYTF
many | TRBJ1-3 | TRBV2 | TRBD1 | TGTGCCAGCAGCCCGGACAGGACTGGAAACACCATATATTTT | CASSPDRTGNTIYF
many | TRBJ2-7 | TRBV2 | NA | TGTGCCAGCATTTTCTCGCGGACGAACTACGAGCAGTACTTC | CASIFSRTNYEQYF
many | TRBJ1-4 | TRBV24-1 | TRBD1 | TGTGCCACCAGTGACGGACAGGGAGGTGAAAAACTGTTTTTT | CATSDGQGGEKLFF
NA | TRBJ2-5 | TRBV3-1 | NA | TGTGCCAGCAGCCAAGGGGCAGCTGAAGAGACCCAGTACTTC | CASSQGAAEETQYF
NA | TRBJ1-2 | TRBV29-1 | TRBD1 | TGCAGCTGCGCCGCAGGGGGTGGCTACACCTTC | CSCAAGGGYTF
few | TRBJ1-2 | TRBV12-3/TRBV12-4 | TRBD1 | TGTGCCAGCAGTTCCACAGGGGGCGAGGGAGGCTACACCTTC | CASSSTGGEGGYTF
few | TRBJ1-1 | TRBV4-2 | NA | TGTGCCAGCAGCCGTCTCGTGTCGAACACTGAAGCTTTCTTT | CASSRLVSNTEAFF
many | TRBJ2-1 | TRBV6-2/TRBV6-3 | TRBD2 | TGTGCCAGCAGTTACCTACCCGGGACTAGCGGTAACAATGAGCAGTTCTTC | CASSYLPGTSGNNEQFF
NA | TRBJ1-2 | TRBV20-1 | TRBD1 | TGCAGACGGGACAGGGTAGAGGGCTACACCTTC | CRRDRVEGYTF
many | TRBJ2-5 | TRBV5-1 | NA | TGCGCCAGCAGCTTCGAGGTCAGCGAGGGGACCCAGTACTTC | CASSFEVSEGTQYF
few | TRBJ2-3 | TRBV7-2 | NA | TGTGCCAGCAGCTTTAGTCCGTGGGGCGGGGCTAGCACAGATACGCAGTATTTT | CASSFSPWGGASTDTQYF
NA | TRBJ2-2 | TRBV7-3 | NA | TGTGCCAGCAGCTCCCGGGGCCCCGCGAACACCGGGGAGCTGTTTTTT | CASSSRGPANTGELFF
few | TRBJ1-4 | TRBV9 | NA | TGTGCCAGCAGCGTAGGGACTGGAGAGTTGGAAAAACTGTTTTTT | CASSVGTGELEKLFF
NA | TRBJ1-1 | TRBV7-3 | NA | TGTGCCAGCACCGGGCAGCTTATGAAGACTGAAGCTTTCTTT | CASTGQLMKTEAFF
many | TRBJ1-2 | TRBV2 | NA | TGTGCCAGCAGTGTTTTTGGGAGCTATGGCTACACCTTC | CASSVFGSYGYTF
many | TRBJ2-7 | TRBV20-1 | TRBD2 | TGCAGTGCAAATAGCGGGAGAGAGCTCTACGAGCAGTACTTC | CSANSGRELYEQYF
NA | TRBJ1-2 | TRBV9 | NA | TGTGCCAGCAGCGTAGAGGGCTGGGGGAGCTACACCTTC | CASSVEGWGSYTF
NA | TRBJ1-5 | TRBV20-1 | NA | TGCAGTGCTAAGAAGCCCCAGCATTTT | CSAKKPQHF
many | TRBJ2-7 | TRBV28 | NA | TGTGCCATCACGGGGGCTTCTCGCTACGAGCAGTACTTC | CAITGASRYEQYF
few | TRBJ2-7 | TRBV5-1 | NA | TGCGCCAGCAGCTTGTCGTCGGGGCGGGCCTACGAGCAGTACTTC | CASSLSSGRAYEQYF
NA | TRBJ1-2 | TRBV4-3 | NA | TGCACCAGCAGCCAAGATTCCAGCTCTGGCTATGGCTACACCTTC | CTSSQDSSSGYGYTF
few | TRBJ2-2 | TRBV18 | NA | TGTGCCAGCTCCCAAGCGCCGGGAAACACCGGGGAGCTGTTTTTT | CASSQAPGNTGELFF
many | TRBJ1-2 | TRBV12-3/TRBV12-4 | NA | TGTGCCAGCAGCTACGACATGGGGGAGAACTATGGCTACACCTTC | CASSYDMGENYGYTF
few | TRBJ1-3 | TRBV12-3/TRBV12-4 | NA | TGTGCCAGCAGTTTGCCGGGGACTGGAAACACCATATATTTT | CASSLPGTGNTIYF
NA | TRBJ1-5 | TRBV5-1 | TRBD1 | TGCGCCAGCAGCCAGGGACAGGGCGTAGGACAGCCCCAGCATTTT | CASSQGQGVGQPQHF
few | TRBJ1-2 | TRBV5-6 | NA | TGTGCCAGCAGCTTGCCAGAAGCAGGGCAGAACTATGGCTACACCTTC | CASSLPEAGQNYGYTF